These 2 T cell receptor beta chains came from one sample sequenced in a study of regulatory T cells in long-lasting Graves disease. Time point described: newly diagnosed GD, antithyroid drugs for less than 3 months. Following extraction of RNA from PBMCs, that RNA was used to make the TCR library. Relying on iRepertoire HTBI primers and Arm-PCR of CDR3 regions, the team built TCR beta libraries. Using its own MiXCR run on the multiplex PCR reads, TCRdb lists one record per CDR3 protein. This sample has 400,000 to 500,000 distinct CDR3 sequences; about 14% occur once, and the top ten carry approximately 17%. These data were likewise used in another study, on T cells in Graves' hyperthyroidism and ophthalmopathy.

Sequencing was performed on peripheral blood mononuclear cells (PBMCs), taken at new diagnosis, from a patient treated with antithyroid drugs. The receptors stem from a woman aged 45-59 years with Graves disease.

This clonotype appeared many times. CDR3 amino acids: CSVDGFGTSGRYEQFF. The CDR3 coding sequence is TGCAGCGTTGATGGATTCGGGACTAGCGGGAGATATGAGCAGTTCTTC. The chain recombines TRBV29-1 with TRBJ2-1; 14 bases agree with TRBD2. V shed 3 bases and J 8 bases; nucleotides not matched to a gene: 9. There are 16 residues in the CDR3. CDR1 is SQVTM and CDR2 is ANQGSEA in the germline V gene.

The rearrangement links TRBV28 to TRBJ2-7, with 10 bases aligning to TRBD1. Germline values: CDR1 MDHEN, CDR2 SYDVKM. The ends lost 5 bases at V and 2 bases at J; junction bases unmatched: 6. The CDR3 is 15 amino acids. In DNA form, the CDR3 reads TGTGCCAGCAGTCCGGGGACAGGGGAAGCCTACGAGCAGTACTTC. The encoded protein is CASSPGTGEAYEQYF.